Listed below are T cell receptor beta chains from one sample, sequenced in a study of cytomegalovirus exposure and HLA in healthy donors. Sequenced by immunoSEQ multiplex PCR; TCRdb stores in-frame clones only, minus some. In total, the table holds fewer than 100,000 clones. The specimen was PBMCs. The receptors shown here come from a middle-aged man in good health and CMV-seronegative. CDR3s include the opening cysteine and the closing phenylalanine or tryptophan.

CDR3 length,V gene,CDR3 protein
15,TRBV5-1,CASSLGGRSINEQFF
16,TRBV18,CASSLWRTRSNQPQHF
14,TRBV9,CASSVTGGIETQYF
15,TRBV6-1,CASSGTSGGFTAQYF
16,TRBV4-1,CASSPPSGAPIDTQYF
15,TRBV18,CASSPRGQLYNEQFF
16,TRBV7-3,CASSLTVAVSSYEQYF
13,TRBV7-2,CASSLETGFEQYF
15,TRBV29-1,CSVPGGFLSYNEQFF
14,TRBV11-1,CASSDGQVGSPLHF
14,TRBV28,CASRPMGARQPQHF
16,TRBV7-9,CASSLPIDWQKSEQYF
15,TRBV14,CASSQDQGWTGELFF
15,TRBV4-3,CASSQATGGPDTQYF
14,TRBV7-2,CASSPWSGTYEQYF
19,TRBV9,CASSLRPGTGINSGNTIYF
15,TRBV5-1,CASRRIAGVTDTQYF
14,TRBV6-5,CASSSGGGSYEQYF
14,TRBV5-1,CASSLGPGRETQYF
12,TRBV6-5,CASSTGDSPLHF
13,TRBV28,CASGTPNTGELFF
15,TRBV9,CASSPLGTDSSPLHF
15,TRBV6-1,CASSEEGGSNYGYTF
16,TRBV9,CASSVGGQGARDEQFF
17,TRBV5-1,CASSPITGWANTDTQYF
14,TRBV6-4,CASSEEGGLTEAFF
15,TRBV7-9,CASSPWGGPPDTQYF
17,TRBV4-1,CASSQPKERTGSGLAFF
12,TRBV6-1,CASARTPGELFF
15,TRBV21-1,CASSNRVRVNTEAFF
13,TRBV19,CASSIGTFGELFF
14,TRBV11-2,CASSSWDRPGEQYF
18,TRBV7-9,CASTTGPRLSSGANVLTF
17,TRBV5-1,CASSLGAAVGAQETQYF
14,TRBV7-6,CASRTGTGSYEQYF
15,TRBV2,CASITGTAINYGYTF
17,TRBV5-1,CASSLMTSGGRQETQYF
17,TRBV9,CASSVELGDHHGNTIYF
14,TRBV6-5,CASSRGQGSYGYTF
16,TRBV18,CASSRGSSGVPDTQYF
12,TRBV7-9,CASSLLQYGYTF
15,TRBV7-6,CASSPMSTVNYGYTF
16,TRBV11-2,CASSLDRGLGVYEQYF
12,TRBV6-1,CASSGLPDTQYF
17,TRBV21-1,CASSKVPTGGNQETQYF
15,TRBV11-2,CASSLALGRANGYTF
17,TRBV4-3,CASSRRLAESSYNEQFF
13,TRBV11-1,CASSLQEDQPQHF
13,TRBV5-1,CASSLGGQIGYTF
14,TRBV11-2,CASSLGTVYQPQHF
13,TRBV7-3,CASSSKTGEGYTF
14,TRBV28,CASSSGGNQETQYF
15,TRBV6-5,CASSYSGFGNYGYTF
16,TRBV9,CASSVAWTASGNTIYF
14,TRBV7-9,CASSPGQGNQPQHF
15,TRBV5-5,CASSWGQGHGNTIYF
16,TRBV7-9,CASSSTGGHHQETQYF